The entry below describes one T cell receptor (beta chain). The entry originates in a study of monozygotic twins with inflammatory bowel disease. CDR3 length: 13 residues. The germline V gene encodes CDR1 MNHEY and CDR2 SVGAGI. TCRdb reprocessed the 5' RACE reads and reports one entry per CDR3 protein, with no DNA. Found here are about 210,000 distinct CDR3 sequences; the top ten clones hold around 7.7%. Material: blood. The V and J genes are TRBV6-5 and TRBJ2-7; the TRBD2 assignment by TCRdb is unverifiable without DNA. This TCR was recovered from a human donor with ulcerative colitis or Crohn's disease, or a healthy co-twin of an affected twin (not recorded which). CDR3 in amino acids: CASSRTRTYEQYF.